This TCR beta chain was identified in a study of identical twins. Study-level findings and limits: Model-predicted out-of-frame TCR alpha sharing fell below observed values in monozygotic twins. Cord blood beta clonotypes that were abundant carried fewer insertions, and memory repertoires showed no such trend. The study drew conclusions from cross-sectional statistical analysis, not from following the same donors.

Template switching created a universal primer site, and the cDNA included unique molecular identifiers. Each CDR3 protein gets one entry after TCRdb re-called the 5' RACE reads with MiXCR. The sample holds a few hundred thousand distinct CDR3 sequences; about 11% are singletons and the top ten take 8% to 10%. In this sample, this clonotype turned up many times. Its antigen is not identified. J gave up 2 bases and V 3 bases, and 8 bases lay outside the gene matches. The CDR3 runs 15 residues. Germline V gene data show CDR1 as SGHDT and CDR2 as YYEEEE. This clonotype originated in a man aged 45-65 years in good health. The rearrangement links TRBV5-6 to TRBJ2-7; 7 bases are shared with TRBD2. The sample was memory T cells sorted from blood. CDR3 nucleotides: TGTGCCAGCAGCTCGCAGACTAGCCGGGCCTACGAGCAGTACTTC. Translation: CASSSQTSRAYEQYF.